The 13 T cell receptor beta chains presented below share a single source sample, sequenced in a study of T cell repertoires in ileal Crohn's disease. Generated by immunoSEQ multiplex PCR, the TCRdb table keeps only in-frame clones and is missing some. The repertoire holds 7,000 or so clones, with roughly three quarters as singletons. The sample's time point: proximal margin of the surgical specimen (macroscopically non-inflamed). Input material: ileal tissue. The receptors were sampled from an adult with Crohn's disease.

This clone was seen more than once but under ten times. The chain is built from TRBV6-4 and TRBJ2-3; 14 positions match TRBD2. The junction had 0 bases not matched to a gene; V was cut back by 0 bases and J by 4 bases. Germline V gene data show CDR1 as MRHNA and CDR2 as SNTAGT. CDR3 size: 16 residues. The CDR3 nucleotides read TGTGCCAGCAGTGACTCGACTAGCGGGGGGGCAGATACGCAGTATTTT. It specifies CASSDSTSGGADTQYF.

The V and J genes are TRBV25-1 and TRBJ1-6; no clear D. V lost 6 bases and J 4 bases, leaving 7 bases between the germline ends. The CDR3 extends over 13 amino acids. Germline CDR1 reads MGHDK; CDR2 reads SYGVNS. The CDR3 DNA is TGTGCCAGCAGGGCGGGTTATAATTCACCCCTCCACTTT. Protein: CASRAGYNSPLHF.

The chain joins TRBV10-3 to TRBJ2-1, with 7 bases matching TRBD1. Per germline, CDR1 ENHRY and CDR2 SYGVKD. V lost 10 bases and J lost 8; bases outside the gene matches: 8. This CDR3 contains 12 residues. The CDR3 DNA is TGTGCCACCCAAGACAGGGCCCATGAGCAGTTCTTC. It yields the protein CATQDRAHEQFF.

The chain recombines TRBV6-7 with TRBJ1-5; 9 bases fit TRBD1. TRBV6-7 falls under the ORF class, with uncertain function. CDR3 size: 18 residues. The trim removed 5 bases at V and 0 bases at J, leaving 11 bases unmatched. CDR3 residues: CASSETGGLVYSNQPQHF. The CDR3 DNA is TGTGCCAGCAGTGAGACAGGGGGGCTGGTTTATAGCAATCAGCCCCAGCATTTT.

V gene TRBV28 combines with J gene TRBJ1-2; D is possibly TRBD1 (5 bases). Trimming removed 3 bases from V and 2 bases from J, with 13 bases in between. CDR3 length equals 15 residues. The germline CDR1 and CDR2 sequences are MDHEN and SYDVKM. CDR3 nucleotide sequence: TGTGCCAGCAGTTTGACAGCTCCCGAGAACTATGGCTACACCTTC. It translates to CASSLTAPENYGYTF.

This sequence joins TRBV28 and TRBJ2-2; D is possibly TRBD1 (5 bases). Per the germline V gene, CDR1 is MDHEN and CDR2 is SYDVKM. Trimming cost V 4 bases and J 9 bases, with 15 bases left between them. CDR3 length: 14 amino acids. The CDR3 here is CASSSLGASWELFF. CDR3 in DNA: TGTGCCAGCAGTTCCCTAGGGGCGTCTTGGGAGCTGTTTTTT.

This clone is a singleton in its sample. The CDR3 region has the DNA TGTGCCAGCAGCCCCGGGGACAGGGGTATTCTGGAGACCCAGTACTTC. Amino acid sequence: CASSPGDRGILETQYF. The chain recombines TRBV5-4 with TRBJ2-5; 10 positions agree with TRBD1. Germline CDR1 reads SGHNT; CDR2 reads YYREEE (reference sequence). V dropped 4 bases and J dropped 5; count of bases not matched to a gene: 11. This CDR3 has 16 amino acids.

V is TRBV2 and J is TRBJ2-2; 14 nucleotides line up with TRBD2. CDR3 length equals 15 residues. V was pared by 6 bases and J by 13 bases, with 10 bases of the junction left unmatched. Germline CDR1 is SNHLY and CDR2 is FYNNEI. In nucleotides, the CDR3 is TGTGCCAGCAGGGCGGGACTAGCGGGAGTGGGAGGGCTGTTTTTT. It yields the protein CASRAGLAGVGGLFF. Full variable domain (outside the CDR3, taken from reference TRBV2 and TRBJ2-2): EPEVTQTPSHQVTQMGQEVILRCVPISNHLYFYWYRQILGQKVEFLVSFYNNEISEKSEIFDDQFSVERPDGSNFTLKIRSTKLEDSAMYFCASRAGLAGVGGLFFGEGSRLTVL.

V usage is TRBV12-5 and J usage is TRBJ2-5; 12 nucleotides agree with TRBD2. V lost 1 base to trimming and J lost 5 bases; unmatched junction nucleotides: 2. Germline values: CDR1 LGHNT, CDR2 FRNRAP. This CDR3 is built from 15 residues. The CDR3 loop reads CASGLALAGGETQYF. In DNA form, the CDR3 reads TGTGCTAGTGGTTTGGCCCTAGCGGGAGGGGAGACCCAGTACTTC.

This clone was detected once. The chain recombines TRBV18 with TRBJ1-5; D not resolved. This CDR3 contains 15 residues. Germline CDR1 KGHSH, CDR2 LQKENI. V lost 4 bases, J lost 4 bases, and 14 bases lay in between. The CDR3 DNA is TGTGCCAGCTCACAGGGAGGTGTACGGAATCAGCCCCAGCATTTT. This codes for CASSQGGVRNQPQHF.

The chain couples TRBV10-3 to TRBJ2-2; no firm D call. From germline, CDR1 is ENHRY and CDR2 SYGVKD. With 10 bases removed from V and 7 bases from J, the gap between germline ends came to 10 bases. CDR3 size: 11 residues. The CDR3 DNA follows: TGTGCCAGCAGGAGAAACGGGGAGCTGTTTTTT. This codes for CASRRNGELFF.

The V gene is TRBV2, the J gene TRBJ2-3, with D uncertain. With 7 bases removed from V and 3 bases from J, the gap between germline ends came to 8 bases. In germline, CDR1 is SNHLY, CDR2 FYNNEI. The CDR3 is made up of 12 amino acids. In DNA, the CDR3 is TGTGCCAGCACCCTAGAAACAGATACGCAGTATTTT. It encodes CASTLETDTQYF.

This clone is a singleton in its sample. The V call is TRBV5-1, the J call TRBJ2-3; D perhaps matches TRBD1 (6 bases). Germline V gene lookup returns CDR1 SGHRS and CDR2 YFSETQ. The germline V and J ends were trimmed by 4 bases and 6 bases, with 18 bases remaining between them. This CDR3 is built from 15 residues. CDR3 DNA: TGCGCCAGCAGCCGACTACAGGGTTACGCGGATACGCAGTATTTT. The encoded protein is CASSRLQGYADTQYF.